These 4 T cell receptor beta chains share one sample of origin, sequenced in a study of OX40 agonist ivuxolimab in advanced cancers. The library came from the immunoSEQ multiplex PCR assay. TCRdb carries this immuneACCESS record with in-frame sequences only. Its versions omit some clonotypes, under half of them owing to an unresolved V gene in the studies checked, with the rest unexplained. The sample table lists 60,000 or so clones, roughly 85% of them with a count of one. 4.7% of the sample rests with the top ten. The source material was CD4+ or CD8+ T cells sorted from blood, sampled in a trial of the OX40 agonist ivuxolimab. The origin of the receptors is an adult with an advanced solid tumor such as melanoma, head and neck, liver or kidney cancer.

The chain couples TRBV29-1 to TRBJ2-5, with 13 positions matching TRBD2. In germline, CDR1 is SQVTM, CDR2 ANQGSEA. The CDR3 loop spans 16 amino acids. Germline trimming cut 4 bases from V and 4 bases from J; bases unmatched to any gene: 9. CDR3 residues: CSVAGLAGEGGETQYF. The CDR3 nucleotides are TGCAGCGTTGCTGGACTAGCGGGGGAGGGGGGAGAGACCCAGTACTTC.

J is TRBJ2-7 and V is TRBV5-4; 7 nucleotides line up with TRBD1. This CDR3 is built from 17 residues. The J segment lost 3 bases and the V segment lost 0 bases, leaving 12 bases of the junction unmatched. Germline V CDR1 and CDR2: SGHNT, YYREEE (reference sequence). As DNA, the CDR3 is TGTGCCAGCAGCTTGGGGCAGGGGGTCTTATTTGGCTACGAGCAGTACTTC. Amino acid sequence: CASSLGQGVLFGYEQYF.

The CDR3 DNA reads as TGTGCCATCAGTGACCCGACGGACGGGAGGGCGGGGTATTTT. This sequence encodes CAISDPTDGRAGYF. The rearrangement joins TRBV10-3 to TRBJ2-3; 8 nucleotides align to TRBD2. The CDR3 is 14 residues long. Germline V gene lookup returns CDR1 ENHRY and CDR2 SYGVKD. J was trimmed by 14 bases and V by 3 bases; bases with no gene match: 13.

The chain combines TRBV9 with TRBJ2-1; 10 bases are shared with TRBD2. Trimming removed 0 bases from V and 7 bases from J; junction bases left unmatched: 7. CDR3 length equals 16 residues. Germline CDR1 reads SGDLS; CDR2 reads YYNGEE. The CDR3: CASSVGLAGGRNEQFF. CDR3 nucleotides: TGTGCCAGCAGCGTAGGGTTAGCGGGAGGCCGAAATGAGCAGTTCTTC.